The 10 T cell receptor beta chains below were found in one sample sequenced in a study of shared clonotypes between healthy human individuals. TCRdb's copy holds only in-frame clones and misses some; the assay was immunoSEQ multiplex PCR. This sample yields millions of clones, of which about 93% are seen a single time; about 1.8% belongs to the top ten. Cells designated naive CD8 were CD45RO-negative and were positively selected for CCR7, with terminally differentiated effector memory CD45RA+ cells excluded. The sample taken for sequencing was naive CD8+ T cells from PBMCs. These TCRs come from a young man in good health. Some clones in this sample may be carry-over from other donors' samples.

This rearrangement joins TRBV7-9 to TRBJ2-1; the match to TRBD2 covers 10 bases. This CDR3 has 18 amino acids. Germline loops: CDR1 SEHNR, CDR2 FQNEAQ (reference sequence). After removal of 4 bases from V and 3 bases from J, the junction contained 12 bases not matched to a gene. This CDR3 is CASSWSPGLAKIYNEQFF. CDR3 DNA sequence: TGTGCCAGCAGCTGGTCACCGGGACTAGCGAAGATCTACAATGAGCAGTTCTTC.

The chain has TRBV7-3 and TRBJ2-1, with no clear D. The length of the CDR3 is 13 residues. Germline V CDR1 and CDR2: SGHTA, FQGTGA. The V and J ends lost 5 bases and 8 bases respectively, with 13 bases between them. The DNA for the CDR3 is TGTGCCAGCAGCCCTACGAGGCTAGATGAGCAGTTCTTC. Residues: CASSPTRLDEQFF.

The count of this clone is one. This sample also contains other DNA sequences that code for the same CDR3. The gene calls are TRBV27 and TRBJ2-1; D might be TRBD2 (5 bases). This CDR3 comprises 15 residues. V lost 3 bases to trimming and J lost 0 bases, with 9 bases between them. Per germline, CDR1 MNHEY and CDR2 SMNVEV (reference sequence). For the CDR3, the DNA is TGTGCCAGCAGTTTTTGGGAGAGCTCCTACAATGAGCAGTTCTTC. Translating gives CASSFWESSYNEQFF.

This clone was picked up a small number of times. The chain is built from TRBV28 and TRBJ1-5; D is unclear. Between the trimmed V and J ends, which lost 3 bases and 3 bases, there was a span of 9 bases. CDR3 size: 14 residues. Looked up from germline, CDR1 is MDHEN and CDR2 is SYDVKM. The chain's CDR3 is CASSLFRPNQPQHF. DNA for the CDR3: TGTGCCAGCAGTTTGTTCAGACCCAATCAGCCCCAGCATTTT.

V is TRBV7-8 and J is TRBJ2-5, with TRBD2 matching 9 bases. The V segment lost 3 bases and the J segment 5 bases; nucleotides outside the gene matches: 10. This CDR3 is built from 16 residues. CDR1 and CDR2 (germline): SGHVS, FQNEAQ. This CDR3 reads CASSFPWREGRETQYF. CDR3 in DNA: TGTGCCAGCAGCTTCCCGTGGCGGGAGGGCCGTGAGACCCAGTACTTC.

The V call is TRBV7-9, the J call TRBJ2-3, with 7 bases matching TRBD2. Germline V lookup: CDR1 SEHNR, CDR2 FQNEAQ (reference sequence). There are 14 residues in the CDR3. The V segment lost 3 bases and the J segment 6 bases; nucleotides outside the gene matches: 6. The chain's CDR3 is CASSLSVGGDTQYF. The CDR3 DNA sequence: TGTGCCAGCAGCTTGTCGGTGGGGGGGGATACGCAGTATTTT.

The chain is built from TRBV6-4 and TRBJ1-1, with TRBD1 matching over 8 bases. V gave up 2 bases and J gave up 0 bases; unmatched junction bases: 5. The CDR3 is made up of 16 amino acids. The germline gives CDR1 MRHNA, CDR2 SNTAGT. The CDR3 sequence is CASSDGRTGMNTEAFF. The CDR3 DNA reads TGTGCCAGCAGTGACGGGAGGACAGGGATGAACACTGAAGCTTTCTTT.

The chain has TRBV28 and TRBJ2-7; D might be TRBD1 (6 bases). Trimming pared 6 bases from V and 5 bases from J, leaving 23 bases between. Per germline, CDR1 MDHEN and CDR2 SYDVKM. This CDR3 has 16 amino acids. Here the CDR3 reads CASSRPGHLTRDEQYF. In DNA form, the CDR3 reads TGTGCCAGCAGCCGCCCGGGACACCTCACCCGGGACGAGCAGTACTTC.

This clone was counted only a few times. The chain combines TRBV5-6 with TRBJ2-5, with unresolved D. The germline V gene has CDR1 SGHDT and CDR2 YYEEEE. V was cut by 0 bases and J by 5 bases, with 11 bases left in between. The CDR3 has 14 residues. The CDR3 coding sequence is TGTGCCAGCAGCTTGGCCGACGCGTGGGAGACCCAGTACTTC. Protein: CASSLADAWETQYF.

This sequence joins TRBV30 and TRBJ1-2; D is uncertain. Germline lookup yields CDR1 GTSNPN and CDR2 SVGIG (reference sequence). This CDR3 comprises 14 residues. V gave up 3 bases and J gave up 7 bases, with 18 bases separating them. The CDR3 bases are TGTGCCTGGAGCCCTCCCCCCGGTTTGCTTGGCTACACCTTC. Its protein is CAWSPPPGLLGYTF.